Following are 17 T cell receptor beta chains from one sample sequenced in a study of cytomegalovirus exposure and HLA in healthy donors. Use of 60 Vbeta and 13 Jbeta primers characterized the PCR. Clones were sequenced by immunoSEQ multiplex PCR, and TCRdb holds only the in-frame ones, with some missing. The sample table includes about 130,000 clones. Input material: PBMCs. The receptors come from a man aged 18 to 30 in good health and CMV-seronegative.

V usage is TRBV19 and J usage is TRBJ1-6; D may be TRBD1 (6 bases). Germline V gene lookup returns CDR1 LNHDA and CDR2 SQIVND (reference sequence). V dropped 5 bases and J dropped 8 bases, with 16 bases sitting between them. CDR3 length: 15 amino acids. Written as DNA, the CDR3 is TGTGCCAGTAGTCTCTCGTGGGGGCGTGATTCACCCCTCCACTTT. This translates into CASSLSWGRDSPLHF. Variable domain in full (rest from reference TRBV19 and TRBJ1-6): DGGITQSPKYLFRKEGQNVTLSCEQNLNHDAMYWYRQDPGQGLRLIYYSQIVNDFQKGDIAEGYSVSREKKESFPLTVTSAQKNPTAFYLCASSLSWGRDSPLHFGNGTRLTVT.

The chain links TRBV7-2 to TRBJ2-5; 7 nucleotides line up with TRBD2. Germline-derived CDR1 and CDR2 are SGHTA and FQGNSA. With 2 bases clipped from V and 4 bases from J, the junction kept 10 bases outside the gene matches. The CDR3 spans 16 residues. Written as DNA, the CDR3 is TGTGCCAGCAGCTTACTAATGGCGGGGAGGGGAGAGACCCAGTACTTC. Translation gives CASSLLMAGRGETQYF.

J is TRBJ2-1 and V is TRBV18, with 8 bases fitting TRBD2. This CDR3 region has 16 residues. V lost 3 bases, J lost 2 bases, and 6 bases stayed unmatched. In germline, CDR1 is KGHSH, CDR2 LQKENI. CDR3 loop: CASSPTSGITYNEQFF. The CDR3 nucleotides read TGTGCCAGCTCACCCACTAGCGGTATCACCTACAATGAGCAGTTCTTC.

The chain joins TRBV18 to TRBJ1-2; D remains unclear. Per germline, CDR1 KGHSH and CDR2 LQKENI. With 6 bases removed from V and 3 bases from J, the gap between germline ends came to 17 bases. The CDR3 consists of 15 residues. The CDR3 DNA sequence: TGTGCCAGCTCCCGTACCGGGAAGAAGGACTATGGCTACACCTTC. The encoded protein is CASSRTGKKDYGYTF. Using reference TRBV18 and TRBJ1-2 for the parts outside the CDR3, the full variable domain is NAGVMQNPRHLVRRRGQEARLRCSPMKGHSHVYWYRQLPEEGLKFMVYLQKENIIDESGMPKERFSAEFPKEGPSILRIQQVVRGDSAAYFCASSRTGKKDYGYTFGSGTRLTVV.

This chain links TRBV7-8 with TRBJ1-1, with a weak D call TRBD1 (6 bases). Germline CDR1 and CDR2: SGHVS and FQNEAQ. The CDR3 sequence is 16 residues long. Trimming took 5 bases from V and 3 from J, leaving 19 bases between them. The CDR3: CASSPWTAPGDTEAFF. The CDR3 region has the DNA TGTGCCAGCAGCCCCTGGACAGCTCCCGGGGACACTGAAGCTTTCTTT. Full variable domain (outside the CDR3, taken from reference TRBV7-8 and TRBJ1-1): GAGVSQSPRYKVAKRGQDVALRCDPISGHVSLFWYQQALGQGPEFLTYFQNEAQLDKSGLPSDRFFAERPEGSVSTLKIQRTQQEDSAVYLCASSPWTAPGDTEAFFGQGTRLTVV.

V is TRBV9 and J is TRBJ1-1, with TRBD1 matching 9 bases. Losses at the gene ends were 4 bases for V and 5 bases for J; bases not matched to a gene: 12. Germline V gene data show CDR1 as SGDLS and CDR2 as YYNGEE. The CDR3 has 16 amino acids. The CDR3 nucleotides read TGTGCCAGCAGCTACAACGCGGACAGGGGCGAGACTGAAGCTTTCTTT. It codes for CASSYNADRGETEAFF.

The CDR3 region is CASSFDRGSYEQYF. CDR3 nucleotide sequence: TGTGCCAGCAGCTTCGACCGGGGATCCTACGAGCAGTACTTC. V gene TRBV5-6 combines with J gene TRBJ2-7, with D tentatively TRBD2 (5 bases). The CDR3 runs 14 residues. The V end lost 2 bases, the J end lost 1 base, and 10 bases lay between the germline ends. Germline V lookup: CDR1 SGHDT, CDR2 YYEEEE.

CDR3 sequence (DNA): TGTGCCAGCAGTTTCGGGGGTAGCGGGATGCTTGGGGAGCTGTTTTTT. This translates into CASSFGGSGMLGELFF. The chain employs TRBV6-5 and TRBJ2-2, with 8 nucleotides matching TRBD2. The CDR3 totals 16 residues. The germline V gene has CDR1 MNHEY and CDR2 SVGAGI. J lost 8 bases, V lost 4 bases, and 12 bases had no gene match.

The chain couples TRBV6-1 to TRBJ2-5; D may be TRBD1 (5 bases). CDR1 is MNHNS, CDR2 SASEGT, per germline. Trimming left V 3 bases short and J 9 bases short, with 17 bases between. This CDR3 has 14 amino acids. CDR3 residues: CASSELDITRAQYF. As DNA, the CDR3 is TGTGCCAGCAGTGAGTTGGACATCACAAGGGCCCAGTACTTC.

This chain joins TRBV7-2 and TRBJ1-2; D is undetermined. This CDR3 is 12 amino acids long. V shed 0 bases and J shed 5 bases, with 4 bases lying between them. Germline V gives CDR1 SGHTA, CDR2 FQGNSA. The CDR3 protein is CASSLAQYGYTF. In nucleotides, the CDR3 is TGTGCCAGCAGCTTAGCGCAGTATGGCTACACCTTC.

The genes are TRBV4-2 and TRBJ2-7; D possibly corresponds to TRBD2 (6 bases). V was pared by 2 bases and J by 6 bases, with 14 bases between. In germline, CDR1 is LGHNA, CDR2 YNFKEQ. This CDR3 contains 14 residues. CDR3 DNA: TGTGCCAGCAGCCAAACTGGGACTGACGCCGAGCAGTACTTC. The encoded protein is CASSQTGTDAEQYF.

V usage is TRBV6-5 and J usage is TRBJ1-6; D is perhaps TRBD1 (6 bases). With 7 bases removed from V and 10 bases from J, the gap between germline ends came to 17 bases. CDR3 length: 14 amino acids. Per the germline V gene, CDR1 is MNHEY and CDR2 is SVGAGI. The CDR3 DNA sequence: TGTGCCAGCAAAGGAAGGGGGTCCGGGTCACCCCTCCACTTT. It is translated as CASKGRGSGSPLHF.

The gene calls are TRBV11-2 and TRBJ1-2, with a possible D match to TRBD1 (6 bases). This CDR3 comprises 16 residues. V lost 1 base and J lost 5, with 17 bases in between. Germline lookup yields CDR1 SGHAT and CDR2 FQNNGV. CDR3 in amino acids: CASSLAFGGGLYGYTF. DNA for the CDR3: TGTGCCAGCAGCTTAGCTTTTGGGGGCGGACTTTATGGCTACACCTTC.

The chain combines TRBV19 with TRBJ1-1; 7 bases fit TRBD1. The CDR3 totals 12 residues. With V trimmed by 9 bases and J by 7 bases, 8 bases remained unmatched. CDR1 is LNHDA and CDR2 is SQIVND in the germline V gene (reference sequence). The CDR3 loop reads CASSGQINEAFF. For the CDR3, the DNA is TGTGCCAGCTCGGGACAGATAAATGAAGCTTTCTTT.

The chain has TRBV11-2 and TRBJ1-5, with 10 bases aligning to TRBD1. The V gene end was trimmed by 5 bases and the J gene end by 7 bases; junction bases not matched to a gene: 5. CDR1 SGHAT and CDR2 FQNNGV come from the germline V gene. The CDR3 length is 14 residues. CDR3 protein: CASSLDRGRQPQHF. The CDR3 nucleotides read TGTGCCAGCAGCCTCGACAGGGGGCGGCAGCCCCAGCATTTT.

The chain couples TRBV5-1 to TRBJ2-6, with D possibly being TRBD1 (6 bases). This CDR3 is 18 amino acids long. The V gene's germline CDR1 is SGHRS and CDR2 YFSETQ. V lost 4 bases, J lost 0 bases, and 17 bases lay in between. DNA of the CDR3: TGCGCCAGCAGCCCTAGACAGGACCCCCTCTCTGGGGCCAACGTCCTGACTTTC. It is translated as CASSPRQDPLSGANVLTF.

The CDR3 protein is CASGEGRTEAFF. The CDR3, as DNA: TGTGCCAGCGGGGAGGGGAGGACTGAAGCTTTCTTT. The chain uses TRBV28 and TRBJ1-1, with D perhaps TRBD1 (5 bases). Germline V gene lookup returns CDR1 MDHEN and CDR2 SYDVKM. The CDR3 covers 12 residues. Trimming stripped 8 bases from V and 5 bases from J, with 12 bases between.